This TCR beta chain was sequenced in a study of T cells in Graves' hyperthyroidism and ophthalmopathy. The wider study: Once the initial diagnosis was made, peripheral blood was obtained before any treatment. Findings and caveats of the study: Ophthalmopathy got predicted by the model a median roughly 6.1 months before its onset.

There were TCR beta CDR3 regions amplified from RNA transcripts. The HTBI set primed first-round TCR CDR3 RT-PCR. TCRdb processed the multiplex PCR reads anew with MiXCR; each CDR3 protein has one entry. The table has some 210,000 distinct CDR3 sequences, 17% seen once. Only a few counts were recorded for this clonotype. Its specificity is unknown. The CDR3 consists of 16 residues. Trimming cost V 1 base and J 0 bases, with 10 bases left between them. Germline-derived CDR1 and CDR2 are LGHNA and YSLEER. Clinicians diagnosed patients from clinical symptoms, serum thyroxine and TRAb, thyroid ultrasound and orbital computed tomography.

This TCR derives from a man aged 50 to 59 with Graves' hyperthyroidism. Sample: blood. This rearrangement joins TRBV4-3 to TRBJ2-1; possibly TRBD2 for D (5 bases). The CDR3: CASSQGPEGSYNEQFF. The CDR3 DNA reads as TGCGCCAGCAGCCAAGGACCCGAGGGCTCCTACAATGAGCAGTTCTTC.